The 10 T cell receptor beta chains below all came from one sample that was sequenced in a study of CDR3 diversity in severe acne. TCRdb fed the PCR reads into MiXCR, producing one record per CDR3 protein. The table lists about 100,000 distinct CDR3 sequences, roughly 51% of them singletons. The sequenced sample consisted of blood. The receptors shown here come from a male donor with acne.

The chain employs TRBV25-1 and TRBJ1-2; D call uncertain. The germline V gene encodes CDR1 MGHDK and CDR2 SYGVNS. The CDR3 has 11 amino acids. V was pared by 5 bases and J by 4 bases, with 5 bases between. This CDR3 is CASSFGYGYTF. CDR3 DNA sequence: TGTGCCAGCAGTTTCGGCTATGGCTACACCTTC.

The J gene is TRBJ2-6, the V gene TRBV29-1, with D possibly TRBD1 on 6 matching bases. The V end was cut by 0 bases, the J end by 0 bases, with 9 bases between. The germline V gene encodes CDR1 SQVTM and CDR2 ANQGSEA. The CDR3 has 16 amino acids. CDR3 amino acids: CSVEDGRGSGANVLTF. CDR3 bases: TGCAGCGTTGAAGATGGCAGGGGCTCTGGGGCCAACGTCCTGACTTTC.

The genes are TRBV7-9 and TRBJ2-7, with 15 bases aligning to TRBD2. The V segment lost 5 bases and the J segment 5 bases; nucleotides outside the gene matches: 10. The CDR3 sequence is 17 residues long. CDR1 and CDR2 (germline): SEHNR, FQNEAQ (reference sequence). Here the CDR3 reads CASSPRGLAGGRDEQYF. The CDR3 nucleotides read TGTGCCAGCAGCCCGAGGGGACTAGCGGGAGGAAGGGACGAGCAGTACTTC.

V gene TRBV28 combines with J gene TRBJ2-2; D is uncertain. V was trimmed by 6 bases and J by 5 bases, leaving 10 bases between them. Germline-derived CDR1 and CDR2 are MDHEN and SYDVKM. This CDR3 comprises 13 residues. In nucleotides, the CDR3 is TGTGCCAGCAGCCCGGAAGGAACCGGGGAGCTGTTTTTT. Its protein product is CASSPEGTGELFF.

The gene calls are TRBV9 and TRBJ2-7; 9 bases match TRBD2. V was pared by 4 bases and J by 1 base, with 9 bases of the junction left unmatched. The V gene's germline CDR1 is SGDLS and CDR2 YYNGEE. The CDR3 has 16 residues. The CDR3 reads CASSSSLREGSYEQYF. CDR3 in DNA: TGTGCCAGCAGCTCGTCCTTGCGGGAGGGGTCCTACGAGCAGTACTTC.

The table lists this clonotype with many counts. The chain recombines TRBV5-1 with TRBJ2-7; possible D gene TRBD1, 6 bases. The CDR3 sequence is 14 residues long. The ends were cut back, 0 bases at V and 2 bases at J, with 9 bases in the middle. Germline V gene sequence: CDR1 SGHRS, CDR2 YFSETQ. This chain's CDR3 is CASSLGDTPYEQYF. In nucleotides, the CDR3 is TGCGCCAGCAGCTTGGGGGACACCCCCTACGAGCAGTACTTC.

The CDR3 region has the DNA TGCGCCAGCAGCCAAGCGACTAGCGGGAGGTACAATGAGCAGTTCTTC. It specifies CASSQATSGRYNEQFF. The chain links TRBV4-1 to TRBJ2-1, with 13 bases identical to TRBD2. The J segment lost 4 bases and the V segment lost 1 base, leaving 1 base of the junction unmatched. Germline V lookup: CDR1 MGHRA, CDR2 YSYEKL. The CDR3 spans 16 residues.

As regards this clonotype: Its ends do not fully match the called genes, so a read error is possible. The rearrangement joins TRBV19 to TRBJ2-5; no clear D. The germline gives CDR1 LNHDA, CDR2 SQIVND (reference sequence). This CDR3 has 11 residues. In DNA form, the CDR3 reads TGTGCCGGTAGTGTTCAAGAGACCCAGTACTTC. It specifies CAGSVQETQYF.

The V and J genes are TRBV6-5 and TRBJ1-1, with D perhaps TRBD1 (5 bases). The V end was cut by 5 bases, the J end by 3 bases, with 22 bases between. The CDR3 runs to 17 residues. The germline CDR1 and CDR2 sequences are MNHEY and SVGAGI. DNA for the CDR3: TGTGCCAGCAGTAACCGCGGGCCAGGGTTAGTCGACACTGAAGCTTTCTTT. Translating gives CASSNRGPGLVDTEAFF.

This clonotype appeared many times. The V gene is TRBV20-1, the J gene TRBJ2-3; a possible D gene is TRBD2 (6 bases). CDR1 and CDR2 (germline): DFQATT, SNEGSKA (reference sequence). The CDR3 length is 13 residues. V lost 6 bases to trimming and J lost 0 bases, with 10 bases between them. Written as DNA, the CDR3 is TGCAGTGCCCATAGCGGAAGCACAGATACGCAGTATTTT. Translated, it gives CSAHSGSTDTQYF.